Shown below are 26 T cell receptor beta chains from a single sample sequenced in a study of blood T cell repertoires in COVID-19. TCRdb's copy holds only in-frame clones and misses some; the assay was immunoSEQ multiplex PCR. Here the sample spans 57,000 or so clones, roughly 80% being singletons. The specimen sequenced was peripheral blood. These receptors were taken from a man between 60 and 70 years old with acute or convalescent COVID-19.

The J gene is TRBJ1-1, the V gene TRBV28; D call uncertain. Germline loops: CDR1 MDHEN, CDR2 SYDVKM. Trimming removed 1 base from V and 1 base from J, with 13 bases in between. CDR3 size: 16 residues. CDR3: CASSLSLEGANTEAFF. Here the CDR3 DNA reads TGTGCCAGCAGTTTATCATTGGAGGGTGCGAACACTGAAGCTTTCTTT.

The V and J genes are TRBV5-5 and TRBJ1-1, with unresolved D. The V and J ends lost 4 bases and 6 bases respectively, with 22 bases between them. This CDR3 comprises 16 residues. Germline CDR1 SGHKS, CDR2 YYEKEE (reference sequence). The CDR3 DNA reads TGTGCCAGCAGCCCCGTTGTCGGGGAGATCCGACCTGAAGCTTTCTTT. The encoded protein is CASSPVVGEIRPEAFF.

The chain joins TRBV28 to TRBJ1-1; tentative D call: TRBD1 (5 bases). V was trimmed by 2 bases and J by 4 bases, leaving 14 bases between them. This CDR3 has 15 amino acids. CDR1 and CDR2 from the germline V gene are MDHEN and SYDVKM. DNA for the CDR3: TGTGCCAGCAGTTTACTGGCAGGGATGGGCACTGAAGCTTTCTTT. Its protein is CASSLLAGMGTEAFF.

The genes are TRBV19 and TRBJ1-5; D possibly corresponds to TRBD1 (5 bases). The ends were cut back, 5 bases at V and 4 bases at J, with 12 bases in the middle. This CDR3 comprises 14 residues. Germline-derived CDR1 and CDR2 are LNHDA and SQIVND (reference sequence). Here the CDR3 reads CASSEQAGNQPQHF. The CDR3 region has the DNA TGTGCCAGTAGTGAACAGGCCGGAAATCAGCCCCAGCATTTT.

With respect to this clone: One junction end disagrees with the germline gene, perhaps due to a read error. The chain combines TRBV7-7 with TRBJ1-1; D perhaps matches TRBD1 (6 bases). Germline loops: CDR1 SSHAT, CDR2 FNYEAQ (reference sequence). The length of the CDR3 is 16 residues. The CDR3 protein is CASSPGAGEGDTEAFF. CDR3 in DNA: TGTGCTAGCAGCCCTGGGGCTGGGGAGGGGGACACTGAAGCTTTCTTT.

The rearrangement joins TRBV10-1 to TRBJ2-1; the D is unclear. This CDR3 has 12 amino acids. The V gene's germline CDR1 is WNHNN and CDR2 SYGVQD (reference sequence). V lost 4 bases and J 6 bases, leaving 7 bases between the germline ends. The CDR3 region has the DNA TGCGCCAGCAGTGTAGATCTCAATGAGCAGTTCTTC. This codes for CASSVDLNEQFF.

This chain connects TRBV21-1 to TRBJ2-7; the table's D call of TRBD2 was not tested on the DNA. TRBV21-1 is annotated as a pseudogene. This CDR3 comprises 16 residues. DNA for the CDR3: TGTGCCAGCATCGGGACTAGCGGGAGATCACACTACGAGCAGTACTTC. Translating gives CASIGTSGRSHYEQYF.

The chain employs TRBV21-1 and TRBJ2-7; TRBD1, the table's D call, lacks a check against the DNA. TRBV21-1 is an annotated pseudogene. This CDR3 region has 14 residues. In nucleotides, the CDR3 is TGTGCCAGCAGCCCTCTAGACAGGGGCTACGAGCAGTACTTC. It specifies CASSPLDRGYEQYF.

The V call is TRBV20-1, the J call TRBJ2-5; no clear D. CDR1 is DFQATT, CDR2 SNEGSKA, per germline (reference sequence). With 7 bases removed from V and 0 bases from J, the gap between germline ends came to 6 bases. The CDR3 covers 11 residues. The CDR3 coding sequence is TGCAGTGGGCAACACCAAGAGACCCAGTACTTC. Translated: CSGQHQETQYF.

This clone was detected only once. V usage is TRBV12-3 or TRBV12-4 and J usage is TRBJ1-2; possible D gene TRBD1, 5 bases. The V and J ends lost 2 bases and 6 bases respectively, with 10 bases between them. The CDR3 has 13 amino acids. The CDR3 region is CASSLWGEDGYTF. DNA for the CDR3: TGTGCCAGCAGTTTATGGGGGGAGGATGGCTACACCTTC.

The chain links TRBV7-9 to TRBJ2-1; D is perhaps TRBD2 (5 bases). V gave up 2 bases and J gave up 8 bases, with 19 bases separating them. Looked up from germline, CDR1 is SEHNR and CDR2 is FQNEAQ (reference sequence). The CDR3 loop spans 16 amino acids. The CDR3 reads CASSLMALGGVDEQFF. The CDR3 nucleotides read TGTGCCAGCAGCTTAATGGCTCTAGGAGGCGTTGATGAGCAGTTCTTC.

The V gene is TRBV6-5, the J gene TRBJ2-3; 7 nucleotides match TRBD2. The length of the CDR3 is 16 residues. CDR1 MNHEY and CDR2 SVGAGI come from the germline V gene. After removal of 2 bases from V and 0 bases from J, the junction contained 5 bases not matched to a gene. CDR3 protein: CASSYGASGSTDTQYF. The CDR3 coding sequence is TGTGCCAGCAGTTACGGGGCTAGCGGTAGCACAGATACGCAGTATTTT.

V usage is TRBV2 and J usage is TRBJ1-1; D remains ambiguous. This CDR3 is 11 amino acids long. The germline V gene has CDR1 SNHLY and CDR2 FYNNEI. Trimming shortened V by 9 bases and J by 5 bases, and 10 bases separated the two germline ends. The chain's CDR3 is CASTPLTEAFF. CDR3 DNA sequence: TGTGCCAGTACTCCGTTGACTGAAGCTTTCTTT.

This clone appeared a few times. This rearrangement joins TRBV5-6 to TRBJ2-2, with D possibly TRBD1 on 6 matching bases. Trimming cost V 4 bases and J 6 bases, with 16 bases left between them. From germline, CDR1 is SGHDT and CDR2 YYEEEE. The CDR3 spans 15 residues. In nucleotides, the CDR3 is TGTGCCAGCAGCCCACTAACAGGGACCCCCGGGGAGCTGTTTTTT. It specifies CASSPLTGTPGELFF. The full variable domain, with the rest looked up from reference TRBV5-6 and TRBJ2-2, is DAGVTQSPTHLIKTRGQQVTLRCSPKSGHDTVSWYQQALGQGPQFIFQYYEEEERQRGNFPDRFSGHQFPNYSSELNVNALLLGDSALYLCASSPLTGTPGELFFGEGSRLTVL.

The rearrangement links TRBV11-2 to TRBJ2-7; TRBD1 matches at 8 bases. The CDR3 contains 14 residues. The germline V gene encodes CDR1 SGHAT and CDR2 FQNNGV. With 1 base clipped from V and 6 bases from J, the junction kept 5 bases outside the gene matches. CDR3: CASSLGQGLLEQYF. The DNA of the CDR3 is TGTGCCAGCAGCTTAGGACAGGGGTTGCTCGAGCAGTACTTC.

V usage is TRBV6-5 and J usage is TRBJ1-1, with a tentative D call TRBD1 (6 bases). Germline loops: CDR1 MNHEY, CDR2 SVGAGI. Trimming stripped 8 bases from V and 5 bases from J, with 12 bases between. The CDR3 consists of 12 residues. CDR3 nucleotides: TGTGCCAGCGGGGGCCCTTTAACTGAAGCTTTCTTT. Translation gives CASGGPLTEAFF.

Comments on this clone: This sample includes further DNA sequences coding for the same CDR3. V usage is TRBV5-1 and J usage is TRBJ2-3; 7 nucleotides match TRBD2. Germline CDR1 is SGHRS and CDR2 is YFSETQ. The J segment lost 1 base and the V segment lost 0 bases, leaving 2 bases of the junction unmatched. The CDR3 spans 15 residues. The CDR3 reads CASSLGGSGTDTQYF. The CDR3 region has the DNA TGCGCCAGCAGCTTGGGCGGGAGCGGCACAGATACGCAGTATTTT.

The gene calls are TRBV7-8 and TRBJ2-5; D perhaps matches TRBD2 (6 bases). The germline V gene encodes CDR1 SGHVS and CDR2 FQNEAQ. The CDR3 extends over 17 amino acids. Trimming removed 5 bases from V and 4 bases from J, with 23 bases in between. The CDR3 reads CASSTVGGRGARETQYF. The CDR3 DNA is TGTGCCAGCAGCACCGTGGGGGGAAGAGGGGCCCGAGAGACCCAGTACTTC.

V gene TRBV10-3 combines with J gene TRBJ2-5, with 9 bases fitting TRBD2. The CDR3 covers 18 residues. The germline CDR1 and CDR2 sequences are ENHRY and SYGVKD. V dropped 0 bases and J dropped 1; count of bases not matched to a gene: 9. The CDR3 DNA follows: TGTGCCATCAGTGAGTCACATTCGGCTAGCGGGACCCAAGAGACCCAGTACTTC. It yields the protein CAISESHSASGTQETQYF.

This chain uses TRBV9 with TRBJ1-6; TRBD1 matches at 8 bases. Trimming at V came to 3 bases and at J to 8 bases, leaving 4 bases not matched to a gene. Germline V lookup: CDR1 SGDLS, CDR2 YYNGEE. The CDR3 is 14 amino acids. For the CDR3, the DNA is TGTGCCAGCAGCGGGATCAGGGGGCATTCACCCCTCCACTTT. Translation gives CASSGIRGHSPLHF.

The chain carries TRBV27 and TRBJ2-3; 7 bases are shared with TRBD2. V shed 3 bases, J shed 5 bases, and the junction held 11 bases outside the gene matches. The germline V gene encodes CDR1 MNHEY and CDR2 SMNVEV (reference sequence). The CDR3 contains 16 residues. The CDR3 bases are TGTGCCAGCAGTTTGGGATGGGCTAGCGGCCAAGATACGCAGTATTTT. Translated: CASSLGWASGQDTQYF.

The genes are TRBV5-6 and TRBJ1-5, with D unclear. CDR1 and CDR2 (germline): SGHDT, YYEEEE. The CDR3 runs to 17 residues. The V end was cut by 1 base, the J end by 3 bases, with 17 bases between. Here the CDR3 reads CASSLSTGPGFNQPQHF. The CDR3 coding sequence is TGTGCCAGCAGCTTGAGCACCGGGCCGGGGTTCAATCAGCCCCAGCATTTT.

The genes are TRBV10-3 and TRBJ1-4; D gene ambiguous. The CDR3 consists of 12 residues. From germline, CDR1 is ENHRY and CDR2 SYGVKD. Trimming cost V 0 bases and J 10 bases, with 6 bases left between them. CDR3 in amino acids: CAISESPVKLFF. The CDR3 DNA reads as TGTGCCATCAGTGAGTCGCCGGTAAAACTGTTTTTT.

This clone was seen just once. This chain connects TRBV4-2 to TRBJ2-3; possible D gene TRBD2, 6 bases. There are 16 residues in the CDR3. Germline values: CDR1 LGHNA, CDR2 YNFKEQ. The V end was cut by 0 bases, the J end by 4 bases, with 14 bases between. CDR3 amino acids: CASSQDDGSGADTQYF. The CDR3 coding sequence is TGTGCCAGCAGCCAAGATGACGGGAGTGGGGCAGATACGCAGTATTTT.

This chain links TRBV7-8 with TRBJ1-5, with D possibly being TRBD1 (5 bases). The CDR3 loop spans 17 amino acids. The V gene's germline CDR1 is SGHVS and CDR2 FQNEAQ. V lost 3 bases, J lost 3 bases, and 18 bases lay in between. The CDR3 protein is CASSLGTTETHNQPQHF. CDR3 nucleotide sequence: TGTGCCAGCAGCTTGGGGACTACAGAGACTCACAATCAGCCCCAGCATTTT.

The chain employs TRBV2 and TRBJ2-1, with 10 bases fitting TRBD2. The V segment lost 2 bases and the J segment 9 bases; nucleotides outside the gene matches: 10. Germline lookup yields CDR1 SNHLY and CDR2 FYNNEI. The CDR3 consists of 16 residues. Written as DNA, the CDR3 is TGTGCCAGCAGTGAACTAGCGGGAGAAGAAACCGGTGAGCAGTTCTTC. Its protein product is CASSELAGEETGEQFF.